This T cell receptor (beta chain) appears in the sequencing data of a study of T cells after yellow fever vaccination. Study-level findings and limits: Clones from primary vaccination mostly reappeared after the booster (about 97% CD4, approximately 86% CD8). It was a small share of clonotypes that appeared in both CD4 and CD8 compartments.

Turning to this clonotype: No antigen is known for it.

CDR1 and CDR2 from the germline V gene are KGHDR and SFDVKD. This CDR3 has 19 amino acids. Germline trimming cut 4 bases from V and 9 bases from J; bases unmatched to any gene: 22. UMIs were added to TCR cDNA along with a universal primer site when it was made by 5'RACE template switching. TCRdb analysed the 5' RACE reads with MiXCR anew, one entry per CDR3 protein. The sample records hundreds of thousands of distinct CDR3 sequences, approximately 13% being singletons. Sequenced material: PBMCs, taken on the day of the yellow fever booster vaccination. J is TRBJ2-5 and V is TRBV24-1, with 10 positions matching TRBD2. This TCR was recovered from a man younger than 40 who received the YFV17D yellow fever vaccine. The CDR3 nucleotides read TGTGCCACCAGTGACGCCCACGGCGGTGAGCGGGAGGGCCTAGGGGCCCAGTACTTC. Residues: CATSDAHGGEREGLGAQYF.